The entry below describes one T cell receptor beta chain. Its antigen is not known. The germline V gene has CDR1 SEHNR and CDR2 FQNEAQ (reference sequence). The J segment lost 4 bases and the V segment lost 5 bases, leaving 12 bases of the junction unmatched. The CDR3 covers 18 residues. PCR amplification relied on 60 Vbeta primers (plus 13 Jbeta primers). Using immunoSEQ multiplex PCR, the repertoire was profiled, and TCRdb retains in-frame clones only, with some absent. The repertoire includes more than 85,000 clones, about 80% of them detected once, and around 2.9% sits in the top ten. This entry belongs to a study of cytomegalovirus exposure and HLA in healthy donors. About the research overall: A prior study identified 117 million unique TCR beta sequences from 190 million or so T cells. Study-wide points: Accurate HLA-A and HLA-B prediction from TCR beta sequences was reported for most subjects.

Sequencing input: PBMCs. The chain employs TRBV7-9 and TRBJ2-2; 11 bases align to TRBD2. This clonotype originated in a woman aged 55-75 years in good health and CMV-seropositive. CDR3 amino acids: CASSPPLTSGRSTGELFF. The CDR3 nucleotides read TGTGCCAGCAGCCCTCCCCTTACTAGCGGGAGAAGCACCGGGGAGCTGTTTTTT.